This T cell receptor beta chain was recorded in a study of T cells after yellow fever vaccination (dated by TCRdb to about 2019). As for the study more broadly: The SMART-Seq v4 Ultra Low Input RNA kit was used to prepare libraries from fractions with low cell numbers. Blood was collected at multiple timepoints before and after primary and secondary immunization, and bulk PBMC replicates and cell subsets were isolated. To follow T-cell clones before and after primary and booster YFV17D yellow fever vaccination, bulk TCR alpha and beta repertoires were sequenced over time. The cohort comprised two healthy male donors, one aged 18 to 29 and one aged 30 to 40 years. Findings and caveats that apply to the study as a whole: After the booster, most clones that had expanded after primary vaccination were detected again (approximately 97% of CD4 and around nine tenths of CD8), suggesting broad maintenance of memory. A small fraction of clonotypes appeared in both the CD4 and CD8 compartments, likely as a result of convergent recombination. Because only a couple of donors were included in the study, the extent to which the findings can be generalized is limited. Computational filtering was required because FACS-sorted repertoires could contain abundant contaminating clonotypes from the bulk population. Compared with the primary T-cell response, the secondary T-cell response was weaker but faster, peaking on day 5 rather than day 15.

Sequencing took place on an Illumina NovaSeq 6000. TCR cDNA was made using 5'RACE template switching, a step that added a universal primer site and unique molecular identifiers. Priming for cDNA synthesis came from both the TCR alpha and TCR beta constant segments. Libraries were amplified in two PCR steps, with sample barcodes and sequencing adapters added in the second step. Sequencing of libraries was done on Illumina HiSeq 2500 (2x100 bp) or NovaSeq (2x150 bp). The study's own analysis went as follows. MIGEC handled demultiplexing of reads and collapsing into UMI consensus sequences, while MiXCR performed V(D)J alignment. Using edgeR on replicate PBMC samples, clonotypes were called vaccine-responding if FDR was below 0.01 and the log2 fold change was above 5 up to day 15. CD4 or CD8 identity was assigned to each bulk clonotype according to whether the clonotype was present at higher abundance in the sequenced CD4 repertoire or the sequenced CD8 repertoire. Using fastp trimming at Q25 and MiXCR clonotype assembly, TCRdb reanalyzed the public sequencing data and kept in-frame beta chains. Here each entry gathers all rows of one CDR3 protein and keeps the most common genes and DNA. TCRdb assigned the V and J calls; the authors' analysis was not used. In all, the sample holds some 220,000 distinct CDR3 sequences, and 2.5% to 3.5% of those were seen once. The ten largest clonotypes hold approximately 3% of the sample.

The label giving this sample's treatment or condition can be read as: live attenuated yellow fever vaccine strain. PBMCs were isolated from peripheral blood using a standard Ficoll-Paque protocol. CD4 and CD8 T-cell fractions were isolated with Dynabeads CD4 and CD8 positive selection kits. TriZol was used to extract RNA from bulk PBMCs, from CD4 and CD8 fractions, and from dextramer-positive and dextramer-negative fractions. The junction shows trimming of 2 bases on V and 8 bases on J, plus 13 bases between the germline ends. The CDR3 sequence holds 15 residues, the cysteine and phenylalanine included. The entry retains the CDR3 DNA only, 45 bases that are in frame from base 1. Based on the germline V gene (reference sequence), the CDR1 and CDR2 sequences are MNHEY and SMNVEV. Comment on this clonotype: There is no known antigen for this receptor. No base qualities exist here, and no much larger clone lies one base off it.

In this chain, TRBV27 is recombined with TRBJ1-6; a weak D assignment points to TRBD1 (6 bases agree). Sequencing used CD4+ T cells sorted from PBMCs, obtained 10 days after the yellow fever booster vaccination. The TCR was taken from a man aged 18 to 29 who received the YFV17D yellow fever vaccine. The CDR3 loop reads CASSLGGGSYSPLHF. The DNA reads TGTGCCAGCAGTTTAGGTGGGGGCAGTTATTCACCCCTCCACTTT.